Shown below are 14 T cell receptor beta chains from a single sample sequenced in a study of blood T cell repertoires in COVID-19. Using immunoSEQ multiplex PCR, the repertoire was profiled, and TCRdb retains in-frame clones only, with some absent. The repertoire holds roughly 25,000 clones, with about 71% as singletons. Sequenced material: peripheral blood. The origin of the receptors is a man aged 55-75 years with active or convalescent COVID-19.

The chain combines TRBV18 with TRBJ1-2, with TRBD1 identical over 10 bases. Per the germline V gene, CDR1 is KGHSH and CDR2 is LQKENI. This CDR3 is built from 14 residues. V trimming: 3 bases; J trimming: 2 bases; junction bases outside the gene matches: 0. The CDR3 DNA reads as TGTGCCAGCTCACCGGACAGGGGGAACTATGGCTACACCTTC. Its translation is CASSPDRGNYGYTF.

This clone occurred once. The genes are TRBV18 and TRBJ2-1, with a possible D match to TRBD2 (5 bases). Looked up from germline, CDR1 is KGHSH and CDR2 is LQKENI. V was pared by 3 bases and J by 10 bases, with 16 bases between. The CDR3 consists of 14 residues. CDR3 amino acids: CASSPQRGREEQFF. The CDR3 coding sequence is TGTGCCAGCTCACCGCAACGGGGTAGGGAAGAGCAGTTCTTC.

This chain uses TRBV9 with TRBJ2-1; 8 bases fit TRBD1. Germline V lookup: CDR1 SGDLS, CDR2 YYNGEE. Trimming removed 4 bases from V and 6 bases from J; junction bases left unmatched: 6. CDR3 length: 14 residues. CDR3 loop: CASSRTGWSNEQFF. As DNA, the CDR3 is TGTGCCAGCAGCAGGACAGGGTGGAGCAATGAGCAGTTCTTC.

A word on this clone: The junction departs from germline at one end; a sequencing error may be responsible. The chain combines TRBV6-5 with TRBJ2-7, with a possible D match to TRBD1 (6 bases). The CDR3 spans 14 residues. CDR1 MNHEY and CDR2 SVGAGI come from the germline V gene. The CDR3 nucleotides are TGTGCCAGCAGTAAGGGGGTGGGCGCCTATGAGCAGTACTTC. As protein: CASSKGVGAYEQYF.

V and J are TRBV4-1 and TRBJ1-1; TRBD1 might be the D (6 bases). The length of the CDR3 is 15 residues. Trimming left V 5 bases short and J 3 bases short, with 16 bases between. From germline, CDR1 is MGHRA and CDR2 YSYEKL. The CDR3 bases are TGCGCCAGCAGCGACCGACAGGCGCGCCACACTGAAGCTTTCTTT. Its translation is CASSDRQARHTEAFF.

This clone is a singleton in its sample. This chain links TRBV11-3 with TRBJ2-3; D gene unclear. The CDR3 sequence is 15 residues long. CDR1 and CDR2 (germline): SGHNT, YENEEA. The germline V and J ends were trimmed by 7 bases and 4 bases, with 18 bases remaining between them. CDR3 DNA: TGTGCCAGCACCCCAACATTCGTCTTTGCAGATACGCAGTATTTT. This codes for CASTPTFVFADTQYF.

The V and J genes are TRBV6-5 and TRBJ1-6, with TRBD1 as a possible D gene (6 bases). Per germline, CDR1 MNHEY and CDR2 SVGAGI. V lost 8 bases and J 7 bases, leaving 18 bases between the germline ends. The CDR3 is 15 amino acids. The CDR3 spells CASSPRGQSNSPLHF. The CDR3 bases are TGTGCCAGCTCTCCCCGAGGACAGTCAAATTCACCCCTCCACTTT.

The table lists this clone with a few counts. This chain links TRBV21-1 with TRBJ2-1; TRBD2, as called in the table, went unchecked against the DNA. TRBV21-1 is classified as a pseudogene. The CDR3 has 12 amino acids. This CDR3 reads CASSKEAGEQFF. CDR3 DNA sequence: TGTGCCAGCAGCAAGGAGGCTGGTGAGCAGTTCTTC.

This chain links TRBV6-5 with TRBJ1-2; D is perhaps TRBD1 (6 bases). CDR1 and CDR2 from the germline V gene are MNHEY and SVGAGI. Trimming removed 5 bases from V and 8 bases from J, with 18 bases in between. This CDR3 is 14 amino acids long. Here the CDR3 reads CASSRDILKGGYTF. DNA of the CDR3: TGTGCCAGCAGTAGGGACATCTTGAAAGGGGGCTACACCTTC.

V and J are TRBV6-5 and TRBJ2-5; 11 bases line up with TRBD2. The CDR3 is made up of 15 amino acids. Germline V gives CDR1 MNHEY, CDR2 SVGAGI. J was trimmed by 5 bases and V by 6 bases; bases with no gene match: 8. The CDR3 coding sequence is TGTGCCAGCAGATCGGGACTAGCGGTGATGGAGACCCAGTACTTC. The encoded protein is CASRSGLAVMETQYF.

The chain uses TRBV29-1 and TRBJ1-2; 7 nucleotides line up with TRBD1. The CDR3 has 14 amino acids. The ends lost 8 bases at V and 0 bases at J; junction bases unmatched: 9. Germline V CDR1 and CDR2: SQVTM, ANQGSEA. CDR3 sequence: CSFSDRRTNYGYTF. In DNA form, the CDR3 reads TGCAGCTTCTCGGACAGGAGAACTAACTATGGCTACACCTTC.

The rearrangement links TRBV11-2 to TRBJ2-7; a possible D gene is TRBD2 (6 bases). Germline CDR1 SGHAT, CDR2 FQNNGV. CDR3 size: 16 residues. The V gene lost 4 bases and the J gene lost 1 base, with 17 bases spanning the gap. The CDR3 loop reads CASSSVRLAMSYEQYF. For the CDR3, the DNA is TGTGCCAGCAGCTCTGTGCGGCTAGCGATGTCCTACGAGCAGTACTTC. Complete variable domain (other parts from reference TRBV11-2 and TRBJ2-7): EAGVAQSPRYKIIEKRQSVAFWCNPISGHATLYWYQQILGQGPKLLIQFQNNGVVDDSQLPKDRFSAERLKGVDSTLKIQPAKLEDSAVYLCASSSVRLAMSYEQYFGPGTRLTVT.

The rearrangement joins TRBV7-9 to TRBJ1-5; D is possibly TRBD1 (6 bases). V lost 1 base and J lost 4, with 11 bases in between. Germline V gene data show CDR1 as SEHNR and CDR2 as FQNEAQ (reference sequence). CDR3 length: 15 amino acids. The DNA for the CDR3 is TGTGCCAGCAGCTTAGTTGGGGGGGCGAATCAGCCCCAGCATTTT. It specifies CASSLVGGANQPQHF.

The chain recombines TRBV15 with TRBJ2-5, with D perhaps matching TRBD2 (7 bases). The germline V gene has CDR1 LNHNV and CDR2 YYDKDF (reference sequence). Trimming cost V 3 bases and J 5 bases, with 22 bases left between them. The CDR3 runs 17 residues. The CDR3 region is CATSRISGADRRETQYF. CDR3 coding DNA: TGTGCCACCAGCAGGATCAGCGGGGCAGACAGGCGGGAGACCCAGTACTTC.